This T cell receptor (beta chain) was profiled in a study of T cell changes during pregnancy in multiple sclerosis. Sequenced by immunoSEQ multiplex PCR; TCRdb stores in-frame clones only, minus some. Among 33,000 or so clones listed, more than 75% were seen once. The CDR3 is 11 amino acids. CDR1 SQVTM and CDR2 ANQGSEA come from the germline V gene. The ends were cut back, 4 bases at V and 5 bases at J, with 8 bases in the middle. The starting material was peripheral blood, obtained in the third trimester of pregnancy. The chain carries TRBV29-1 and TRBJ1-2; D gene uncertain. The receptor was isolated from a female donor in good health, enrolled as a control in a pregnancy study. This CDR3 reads CSVGGGYGYTF. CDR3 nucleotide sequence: TGCAGCGTTGGCGGTGGGTATGGCTACACCTTC.